This paragraph covers one TCR beta chain sequence. Its antigen is not yet known. The input lacks base qualities; no much larger clone sits a single base away. Library preparation used the immunoSEQ multiplex PCR assay. In its TCRdb copy, this immuneACCESS table keeps in-frame sequences only and misses some clones. Where compared with another copy, unresolved V genes explain less than half of these, and the others have no known cause. In this sample the table shows about 70,000 clones, roughly 89% of which occur a single time. Together, the top ten hold 0.4% to 0.5% of the sample. These data are taken from a study of technical replicates of blood from a handful of donors (dated 2017 in TCRdb). The source material was T cells isolated from PBMCs. This clonotype was obtained from a human donor in good health.

The CDR3 here reads CASSSEGLGGIYEQYF. The base sequence is TGTGCCAGCAGCTCCGAAGGACTAGGAGGGATCTACGAGCAGTACTTC. The rearranged segments are TRBV7-8 and TRBJ2-7; TRBD2 fits 7 bases in the junction. CDR3 length: 16 amino acids, cysteine to phenylalanine. Only the CDR3 portion is preserved as DNA: 48 bases, with reading frame beginning at the first base. V is pruned by 4 bases and J by 3 bases, leaving 12 bases of the junction without a gene match. According to the germline V gene, CDR1 reads SGHVS and CDR2 reads FQNEAQ.